The 25 T cell receptor beta chains given below trace back to one sample, sequenced in a study of T-cell reconstitution after alpha-beta-depleted transplantation in children. TCRbeta library construction was performed incorporating unique molecular identifiers. Each CDR3 protein is one row after TCRdb ran MiXCR on the PCR reads. The sample lists roughly 500,000 distinct CDR3 sequences, about 33% occurring once. This sample comprised PBMCs from the stem cell graft donor, obtained from the stem cell graft. All receptors derive from a human donor who donated a stem cell graft to a child with aplastic anemia.

As to this clonotype: Germline and junction disagree at one end, which may indicate a read error. The CDR3 DNA sequence: TGTGCCAGCAGTCTAGCGGGAGCGGAATACAATGAGCAGTTCTTC. Amino acids: CASSLAGAEYNEQFF. The V and J genes are TRBV12-3 or TRBV12-4 and TRBJ2-1, with 10 bases identical to TRBD2. CDR3 length: 15 amino acids.

The chain uses TRBV12-3 or TRBV12-4 and TRBJ2-6; the match to TRBD1 covers 7 bases. The CDR3 runs to 15 residues. J gave up 3 bases and V 5 bases, and 4 bases lay outside the gene matches. CDR3 region: CASSRQGYGANVLTF. The DNA of the CDR3 is TGTGCCAGCAGTCGACAGGGTTATGGGGCCAACGTCCTGACTTTC.

This clonotype has just a few counts. The chain joins TRBV10-3 to TRBJ2-5; D may be TRBD1 (5 bases). This CDR3 has 13 residues. V lost 6 bases and J lost 3, with 11 bases in between. CDR1 ENHRY and CDR2 SYGVKD come from the germline V gene. The CDR3 region has the DNA TGTGCCATCAGCGCGACAGAGAAAGAGACCCAGTACTTC. It encodes CAISATEKETQYF.

In its sample, this clonotype was seen a few times. The chain recombines TRBV5-4 with TRBJ2-1; 10 nucleotides line up with TRBD2. The CDR3 runs to 17 residues. With 1 base clipped from V and 6 bases from J, the junction kept 10 bases outside the gene matches. Germline CDR1 reads SGHNT; CDR2 reads YYREEE (reference sequence). CDR3 sequence (DNA): TGTGCCAGCAGCTTGATTTCCCGGACTAGCGGCGCCAATGAGCAGTTCTTC. Translation: CASSLISRTSGANEQFF.

The chain joins TRBV7-9 to TRBJ1-2, with D tentatively TRBD1 (5 bases). CDR3 length equals 15 residues. CDR1 SEHNR and CDR2 FQNEAQ come from the germline V gene (reference sequence). Between the trimmed V and J ends, which lost 5 bases and 0 bases, there was a span of 13 bases. CDR3 DNA: TGTGCCAGCAGCCGAGGGACGCAAGCTAACTATGGCTACACCTTC. It specifies CASSRGTQANYGYTF.

This clonotype appeared a few times. V usage is TRBV29-1 and J usage is TRBJ1-3; 7 nucleotides match TRBD1. CDR3 length: 11 amino acids. Germline V lookup: CDR1 SQVTM, CDR2 ANQGSEA. Losses at the gene ends were 7 bases for V and 8 bases for J; bases not matched to a gene: 5. The DNA of the CDR3 is TGCAGCGGACAGGGTCGGGACACCATATATTTT. This translates into CSGQGRDTIYF. The full variable domain, with the rest looked up from reference TRBV29-1 and TRBJ1-3, is SAVISQKPSRDICQRGTSLTIQCQVDSQVTMMFWYRQQPGQSLTLIATANQGSEATYESGFVIDKFPISRPNLTFSTLTVSNMSPEDSSIYLCSGQGRDTIYFGEGSWLTVV.

The V call is TRBV12-3 or TRBV12-4, the J call TRBJ1-4; 10 positions agree with TRBD1. V dropped 6 bases and J dropped 7; count of bases not matched to a gene: 8. This CDR3 region has 15 residues. The DNA of the CDR3 is TGTGCCAGCAGATTGACAGGGGGCTTAAGTGAAAAACTGTTTTTT. It codes for CASRLTGGLSEKLFF.

The chain employs TRBV27 and TRBJ1-6; TRBD1 aligns across 7 bases. Per germline, CDR1 MNHEY and CDR2 SMNVEV (reference sequence). The CDR3 is 15 amino acids. The V and J ends lost 2 bases and 5 bases, in that order; junction bases with no gene match: 3. The CDR3 loop reads CASSLGQVDNSPLHF. The DNA of the CDR3 is TGTGCCAGCAGTTTAGGACAGGTCGATAATTCACCCCTCCACTTT.

This clonotype has a count of ten or more. The chain carries TRBV5-6 and TRBJ1-1; D gene unclear. This CDR3 comprises 13 residues. Trimming took off 1 base at V and 1 base at J, with 5 bases between the two ends. The V gene's germline CDR1 is SGHDT and CDR2 YYEEEE. CDR3: CASSLTRNTEAFF. Here the CDR3 DNA reads TGTGCCAGCAGCTTGACAAGGAACACTGAAGCTTTCTTT.

V gene TRBV7-2 combines with J gene TRBJ2-1; D remains ambiguous. This CDR3 contains 11 residues. Germline assignment: CDR1 SGHTA and CDR2 FQGNSA. V lost 2 bases and J lost 10, with 6 bases in between. CDR3 sequence: CASSLQLEQFF. CDR3 coding DNA: TGTGCCAGCAGCTTACAGTTAGAGCAGTTCTTC.

This chain links TRBV28 with TRBJ2-3; TRBD1 is a possible D gene (6 bases). CDR1 MDHEN and CDR2 SYDVKM come from the germline V gene. CDR3 length: 15 residues. Trimming took 6 bases from V and 4 from J, leaving 17 bases between them. CDR3 coding DNA: TGTGCCAGCAGCCAGGAGGCAGGGGTCCCAGATACGCAGTATTTT. This encodes CASSQEAGVPDTQYF.

J is TRBJ1-1 and V is TRBV20-1; weak D call: TRBD1 (5 bases). Germline loops: CDR1 DFQATT, CDR2 SNEGSKA (reference sequence). V was pared by 3 bases and J by 1 base, with 15 bases between. CDR3 size: 15 residues. Written as DNA, the CDR3 is TGCAGTGCTAGGAAGAACTACGACAGGAACACTGAAGCTTTCTTT. Its protein product is CSARKNYDRNTEAFF.

The chain combines TRBV30 with TRBJ2-1; tentatively, D is TRBD2 (7 bases). Germline V lookup: CDR1 GTSNPN, CDR2 SVGIG (reference sequence). The germline V and J ends were trimmed by 0 bases and 14 bases, with 14 bases remaining between them. The CDR3 totals 12 residues. The CDR3 coding sequence is TGTGCCTGGAGTGTACAGGGCAGCGGGGAGTTCTTC. It encodes CAWSVQGSGEFF.

This clonotype has just a few counts. The J gene is TRBJ1-2, the V gene TRBV6-5, with 10 bases that match TRBD1. The CDR3 totals 16 residues. Per the germline V gene, CDR1 is MNHEY and CDR2 is SVGAGI. Trimming took 2 bases from V and 4 from J; bases not matched to a gene: 7. The CDR3 nucleotides are TGTGCCAGCAGTTACCCTCCGGGGACAGGGGTCTATGGCTACACCTTC. Its protein is CASSYPPGTGVYGYTF.

The rearrangement links TRBV20-1 to TRBJ2-7; D possibly corresponds to TRBD2 (5 bases). Germline V gene lookup returns CDR1 DFQATT and CDR2 SNEGSKA (reference sequence). V gave up 1 base and J gave up 0 bases, with 13 bases separating them. The CDR3 has 15 amino acids. CDR3 nucleotides: TGCAGTGCTAGAGGTTTGGAGACTAACTCCTACGAGCAGTACTTC. Encoded protein: CSARGLETNSYEQYF.

The table lists this clonotype with a few counts. The chain carries TRBV27 and TRBJ1-1; D may be TRBD1 (6 bases). This CDR3 has 15 amino acids. The ends were cut back, 6 bases at V and 2 bases at J, with 16 bases in the middle. The V gene's germline CDR1 is MNHEY and CDR2 SMNVEV (reference sequence). In nucleotides, the CDR3 is TGTGCCAGCAGCGGAGCGACAGGAAAAAACACTGAAGCTTTCTTT. As protein: CASSGATGKNTEAFF.

This chain connects TRBV5-1 to TRBJ2-7; 7 bases fit TRBD1. Looked up from germline, CDR1 is SGHRS and CDR2 is YFSETQ. The trim removed 0 bases at V and 3 bases at J, leaving 0 bases unmatched. This CDR3 has 13 amino acids. Here the CDR3 DNA reads TGCGCCAGCAGCTTGGACAGGGGCTACGAGCAGTACGTC. Its translation: CASSLDRGYEQYV.

V usage is TRBV6-1 and J usage is TRBJ2-3, with TRBD1 matching over 9 bases. V lost 6 bases and J lost 6; bases outside the gene matches: 4. The CDR3 spans 13 residues. Germline V gene sequence: CDR1 MNHNS, CDR2 SASEGT. Here the CDR3 reads CASSRGQGDTQYF. CDR3 nucleotide sequence: TGTGCCAGCAGCCGAGGACAGGGGGATACGCAGTATTTT.

This chain links TRBV25-1 with TRBJ2-1; D might be TRBD2 (6 bases). In germline, CDR1 is MGHDK, CDR2 SYGVNS. V was shortened by 1 base and J by 6 bases, with 10 bases between the two germline ends. CDR3 size: 14 residues. The CDR3 reads CASSEFGGVNEQFF. In DNA, the CDR3 is TGTGCCAGCAGTGAATTTGGAGGGGTCAATGAGCAGTTCTTC.

This chain links TRBV28 with TRBJ2-5; perhaps TRBD2 as D (6 bases). Per germline, CDR1 MDHEN and CDR2 SYDVKM. Trimming cost V 2 bases and J 2 bases, with 18 bases left between them. The CDR3 spans 17 residues. CDR3 sequence reads: CASSLRKTGTAQETQYF. For the CDR3, the DNA is TGTGCCAGCAGTTTACGTAAAACCGGGACTGCACAAGAGACCCAGTACTTC. Drawing the rest from reference TRBV28 and TRBJ2-5, the complete variable domain is DVKVTQSSRYLVKRTGEKVFLECVQDMDHENMFWYRQDPGLGLRLIYFSYDVKMKEKGDIPEGYSVSREKKERFSLILESASTNQTSMYLCASSLRKTGTAQETQYFGPGTRLLVL.

This clonotype was detected ten times or more. The CDR3 region is CASSSDYLNEQFF. The CDR3 DNA follows: TGTGCCAGCAGCTCGGACTATCTCAATGAGCAGTTCTTC. The gene calls are TRBV7-2 and TRBJ2-1, with D perhaps matching TRBD2 (6 bases). Per germline, CDR1 SGHTA and CDR2 FQGNSA. The V and J ends lost 4 bases and 6 bases respectively, with 10 bases between them. This CDR3 has 13 amino acids.

This clonotype has a handful of counts. CDR3 in amino acids: CASSHFERTGQHEQYF. The CDR3 bases are TGTGCCAGCAGCCATTTCGAGAGGACAGGGCAGCACGAGCAGTACTTC. The chain uses TRBV7-9 and TRBJ2-7; 8 nucleotides match TRBD1. V trimming: 5 bases; J trimming: 5 bases; junction bases outside the gene matches: 14. The CDR3 is 16 residues long. CDR1 SEHNR and CDR2 FQNEAQ come from the germline V gene (reference sequence).

J is TRBJ1-6 and V is TRBV12-3 or TRBV12-4; D call uncertain. The CDR3 totals 13 residues. Trimming cost V 3 bases and J 10 bases, with 10 bases left between them. The CDR3 DNA reads as TGTGCCAGCAGTTTTGGGAGGACGTCACCCCTCCACTTT. It specifies CASSFGRTSPLHF.

This clonotype was observed a few times. The chain joins TRBV5-6 to TRBJ2-3; D is undetermined. The CDR3 has 14 residues. In germline, CDR1 is SGHDT, CDR2 YYEEEE. V lost 1 base and J 5 bases, leaving 11 bases between the germline ends. The chain's CDR3 is CASSLMEFGDTQYF. The CDR3 DNA is TGTGCCAGCAGCTTGATGGAGTTTGGAGATACGCAGTATTTT. Based on the CDR3 plus reference TRBV5-6 and TRBJ2-3, the full variable domain is DAGVTQSPTHLIKTRGQQVTLRCSPKSGHDTVSWYQQALGQGPQFIFQYYEEEERQRGNFPDRFSGHQFPNYSSELNVNALLLGDSALYLCASSLMEFGDTQYFGPGTRLTVL.

This clonotype was observed a handful of times. The rearrangement joins TRBV21-1 to TRBJ1-1; the listed D gene, TRBD1, was not tested against the DNA. TRBV21-1 is given as a pseudogene. The CDR3 contains 12 residues. The CDR3 region has the DNA TGTGCCAGCAGCAACCCTGGGCAGGAAGCTTTCTTT. Its translation: CASSNPGQEAFF.